This T cell receptor (beta chain) emerged from a study of T cells in Graves' hyperthyroidism and ophthalmopathy. In its sample, this clonotype was seen many times. TCR beta CDR3 region amplification was performed from RNA transcripts. The study used the HTBI primer set for a first-round RT-PCR of the TCR CDR3. TCRdb reanalysed the multiplex PCR reads using MiXCR and keeps one entry per CDR3 protein. The sample shows more than 550,000 distinct CDR3 sequences, around 20% of them seen only once. The V segment lost 4 bases and the J segment 5 bases; nucleotides outside the gene matches: 5. The CDR3 is 13 amino acids. From germline, CDR1 is SGHRS and CDR2 YFSETQ.

The receptor comes from a woman aged 45-65 years with Graves' hyperthyroidism that later progressed to Graves' ophthalmopathy. Sequenced material: blood. The gene calls are TRBV5-1 and TRBJ2-7, with TRBD1 matching 8 bases. The CDR3 sequence is CASSATGVDEQYF. The CDR3 bases are TGCGCCAGCAGCGCGACAGGGGTTGACGAGCAGTACTTC.